Listed here are 8 T cell receptor delta chains from one sample, sequenced in a study of gamma delta lymphoproliferative disorders and STAT genes (dated by TCRdb to 2016 to 2019). For both patients and controls, peripheral blood mononuclear cells were isolated, and the genomic DNA from these cells was used for TCR sequencing. The library was made by multiplex PCR. Sequencing instrument: Illumina MiSeq. The public reads were reprocessed by TCRdb using CATT, and rows of matching DNA were later combined. For this sample there are about 2,100 delta-chain clones; approximately 1.5% appear just once. The ten largest clonotypes hold roughly half of the sample. The sample taken for sequencing was blood. The source is a human donor in good health.

This clone has more than one count but fewer than ten. The protein in TCRdb stems from a much larger clone and differs at residue 13 from this DNA's translation, likely a read error; here the protein is translated from the DNA. V and J are TRDV1 and TRDJ1; 9 bases are shared with TRDD3. This CDR3 is 18 amino acids long. Germline CDR1 TSWWSYY, CDR2 QGS. Trimming at V came to 2 bases and at J to 3 bases, leaving 13 bases not matched to a gene. The CDR3 here is CALGEWGTGGRYADKLIF. The CDR3 DNA sequence: TGTGCTCTTGGGGAATGGGGGACTGGGGGACGGTACGCCGATAAACTCATCTTT.

This clone was observed a few times. TCRdb lists the protein of a much larger clone for this DNA, which differs at residue 12, so this is likely a read error; the protein given here is translated from the DNA itself. Other DNA sequences in the same sample also yield this CDR3. This chain uses TRDV1 with TRDJ1; 9 nucleotides match TRDD3. Germline V CDR1 and CDR2: TSWWSYY, QGS. J lost 0 bases, V lost 1 base, and 30 bases had no gene match. The CDR3 is made up of 25 amino acids. CDR3 in DNA: TGTGCTCTTGGGGAACCGTTACTAACCCGTACTAGGGGATACGCGAAGAAGCTCTACACCGATAAACTCATCTTT. This sequence encodes CALGEPLLTRTRGYAKKLYTDKLIF.

This clone was seen only a few times. This likely traces to a read error, being one base from a far larger clone. The same CDR3 also results from other DNA sequences found in this sample. The genes are TRDV3 and TRDJ1; 7 bases line up with TRDD3. Germline-derived CDR1 and CDR2 are TVYSNPD and GDNSRS (reference sequence). The CDR3 has 17 residues. V lost 4 bases to trimming and J lost 4 bases; unmatched junction nucleotides: 21. The CDR3 nucleotides read TGTGCCTCTAACCCCCCCCATAAATGGGGGACCGACGATAAACTCATCTTT. Translation: CASNPPHKWGTDDKLIF.

Many counts were recorded for this clone. The likely explanation is a read error, given a far larger clone one base away. The chain is built from TRDV1 and TRDJ1; 13 bases line up with TRDD3. This CDR3 comprises 25 residues. Germline V CDR1 and CDR2: TSWWSYY, QGS. The CDR3 spells CALREPLLTRTGGYAKKLYTDKLIF. The DNA of the CDR3 is TGTGCTCTTAGGGAACCGTTACTAACCCGTACTGGGGGATACGCGAAGAAGCTCTACACCGATAAACTCATCTTT.

This clone is deemed large (0.1 to 1%). V is TRAV29/DV5 and J is TRDJ1; the D gene is possibly TRDD3 (5 bases). The V end lost 7 bases, the J end lost 1 base, and 11 bases lay between the germline ends. Germline CDR1 NSMFDY, CDR2 ISSIKDK. The CDR3 is 12 amino acids. This CDR3 reads CARGKATDKLIF. As DNA, the CDR3 is TGTGCACGGGGAAAGGCCACCGATAAACTCATCTTT.

This clone was recorded a few times. TCRdb's protein for this DNA is that of a much larger clone and differs from the translation at residue 10, likely a read error; the protein shown is the DNA translation. The rearrangement uses TRDV2 and TRDJ3, with 10 nucleotides matching TRDD3. CDR3 length: 22 amino acids. V lost 3 bases, J lost 0 bases, and 16 bases stayed unmatched. Germline-derived CDR1 and CDR2 are GEAIGNYY and EKD. The CDR3 here is CACDRLLGDPTLSSWDTRQMFF. The CDR3 coding sequence is TGTGCCTGTGACCGGCTACTGGGGGATCCGACACTAAGCTCCTGGGACACCCGACAGATGTTTTTC.

On this clone itself: A far larger clone is only one base removed, so a read error is likely. Different DNA sequences within this sample yield the same CDR3. For the CDR3, the DNA is TGTGCCTGTGACACCTTATCGCTTCCCCAGCCAGAGACAAACACCGATAAACTTATCTTT. It is translated as CACDTLSLPQPETNTDKLIF. V usage is TRDV2 and J usage is TRDJ1; the D gene is possibly TRDD2 (5 bases). Germline values: CDR1 GEAIGNYY, CDR2 EKD. CDR3 size: 20 residues.

This clone was found a few times. The translation of this DNA and the TCRdb protein of a much larger clone differ at residue 9, probably owing to a read error; the protein shown here is translated from the DNA. The chain links TRDV2 to TRDJ1; weak D call: TRDD3 (6 bases). This CDR3 is built from 16 residues. Germline V gene sequence: CDR1 GEAIGNYY, CDR2 EKD. The V and J ends lost 0 bases and 9 bases respectively, with 22 bases between them. The CDR3 DNA reads TGTGCCTGTGACACCGTGGTTGGGGTGATACGCAGGGAACTCATCTTT. It yields the protein CACDTVVGVIRRELIF.